These 9 T cell receptor beta chains share one sample of origin, sequenced in a study of control samples from healthy donors and cancer patients. Sequenced by immunoSEQ multiplex PCR; TCRdb stores in-frame clones only, minus some. The data hold about 130,000 clones, with roughly 89% observed a single time. Sequences were obtained from PBMCs. The source is a man aged 45-65 years with head and neck cancer.

This chain connects TRBV2 to TRBJ1-1; D gene uncertain. With 2 bases removed from V and 5 bases from J, the gap between germline ends came to 15 bases. The CDR3 runs 15 residues. Germline loops: CDR1 SNHLY, CDR2 FYNNEI. The CDR3 sequence is CASSESRGVVTEAFF. In nucleotides, the CDR3 is TGTGCCAGCAGTGAATCGCGTGGGGTCGTAACTGAAGCTTTCTTT. Together with reference TRBV2 and TRBJ1-1, the CDR3 gives the full variable domain: EPEVTQTPSHQVTQMGQEVILRCVPISNHLYFYWYRQILGQKVEFLVSFYNNEISEKSEIFDDQFSVERPDGSNFTLKIRSTKLEDSAMYFCASSESRGVVTEAFFGQGTRLTVV.

The chain recombines TRBV30 with TRBJ2-5, with D perhaps matching TRBD2 (6 bases). Trimming took 3 bases from V and 2 from J, leaving 16 bases between them. Germline V gene sequence: CDR1 GTSNPN, CDR2 SVGIG (reference sequence). CDR3 length: 15 residues. As DNA, the CDR3 is TGTGCCTGGAGCGCTAACGGGGGTCGGCAAGAGACCCAGTACTTC. Translation: CAWSANGGRQETQYF.

The chain carries TRBV2 and TRBJ2-3; D perhaps matches TRBD1 (6 bases). CDR3 length equals 13 residues. The V gene lost 8 bases and the J gene lost 2 bases, with 11 bases spanning the gap. The germline gives CDR1 SNHLY, CDR2 FYNNEI. The CDR3 DNA follows: TGTGCCAGCGGACAGATAACCACAGATACGCAGTATTTT. It translates to CASGQITTDTQYF.

V and J are TRBV25-1 and TRBJ1-1; TRBD1 is a possible D gene (6 bases). Germline loops: CDR1 MGHDK, CDR2 SYGVNS. The CDR3 runs to 16 residues. V was clipped by 3 bases and J by 0 bases, with 14 bases between them. DNA for the CDR3: TGTGCCAGCAGTGAGCCGACTACAGGGATGAACACTGAAGCTTTCTTT. Its protein is CASSEPTTGMNTEAFF.

CDR3 residues: CASSEAGARQAGANVLTF. The CDR3 DNA is TGCGCCAGCAGCGAGGCGGGAGCCCGGCAGGCGGGGGCCAACGTCCTGACTTTC. The chain links TRBV5-1 to TRBJ2-6, with 7 bases that match TRBD2. Losses at the gene ends were 4 bases for V and 4 bases for J; bases not matched to a gene: 14. Germline CDR1 and CDR2: SGHRS and YFSETQ. CDR3 length: 18 amino acids.

This clone occurred once. This chain connects TRBV5-6 to TRBJ1-1; 9 bases are shared with TRBD1. V was pared by 3 bases and J by 4 bases, with 7 bases of the junction left unmatched. Germline V gene lookup returns CDR1 SGHDT and CDR2 YYEEEE. The CDR3 consists of 15 residues. CDR3 DNA sequence: TGTGCCAGCAGCTGGGGGACAGGGTTGAGCACTGAAGCTTTCTTT. It is translated as CASSWGTGLSTEAFF.

The gene calls are TRBV6-5 and TRBJ2-3, with a possible D match to TRBD2 (5 bases). V was trimmed by 10 bases and J by 0 bases, leaving 8 bases between them. Germline V gene sequence: CDR1 MNHEY, CDR2 SVGAGI. The CDR3 has 12 amino acids. The CDR3 sequence is CATWRSTDTQYF. CDR3 bases: TGTGCCACCTGGAGGAGCACAGATACGCAGTATTTT.

CDR3 sequence: CAIQGQGNTEAFF. CDR3 coding DNA: TGTGCCATCCAGGGACAGGGGAACACTGAAGCTTTCTTT. The genes are TRBV28 and TRBJ1-1, with TRBD1 matching 9 bases. This CDR3 comprises 13 residues. The germline V gene encodes CDR1 MDHEN and CDR2 SYDVKM. V gave up 10 bases and J gave up 1 base; unmatched junction bases: 4.

This clone was observed once. V is TRBV3-1 (or the pseudogene TRBV3-2) and J is TRBJ2-5; 7 bases are shared with TRBD1. After removal of 1 base from V and 3 bases from J, the junction contained 11 bases not matched to a gene. CDR3 size: 17 residues. CDR1 and CDR2 (germline): LGHDT, YNNKEL (reference sequence). The CDR3 DNA reads TGTGCCAGCAGCCAAGCGACAGGGTCAACAGCTAAAGAGACCCAGTACTTC. It specifies CASSQATGSTAKETQYF.